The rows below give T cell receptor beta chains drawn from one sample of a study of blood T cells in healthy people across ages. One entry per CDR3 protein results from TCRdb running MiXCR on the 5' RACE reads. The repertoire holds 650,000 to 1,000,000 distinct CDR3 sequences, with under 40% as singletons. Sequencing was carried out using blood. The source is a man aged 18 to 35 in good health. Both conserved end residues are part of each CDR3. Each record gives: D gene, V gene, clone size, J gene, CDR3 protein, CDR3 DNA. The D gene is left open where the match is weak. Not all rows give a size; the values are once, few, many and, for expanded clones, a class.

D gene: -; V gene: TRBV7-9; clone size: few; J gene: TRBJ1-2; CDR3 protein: CASSPEAGSTF; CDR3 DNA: TGTGCCAGCAGCCCCGAAGCGGGAAGCACCTTC
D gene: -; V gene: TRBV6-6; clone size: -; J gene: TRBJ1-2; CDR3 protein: CASSYGGNREAYTF; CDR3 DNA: TGTGCCAGCAGTTACGGGGGCAACAGGGAGGCCTACACCTTC
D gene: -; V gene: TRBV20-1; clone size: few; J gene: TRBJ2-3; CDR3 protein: CSARGTDFYPTDTQYF; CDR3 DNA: TGCAGTGCTAGAGGGACAGACTTTTACCCCACAGATACGCAGTATTTT
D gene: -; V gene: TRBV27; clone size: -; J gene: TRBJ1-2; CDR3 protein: CASSVSGGGSYTF; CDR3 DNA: TGTGCCAGCAGTGTATCGGGCGGGGGGAGCTACACCTTC
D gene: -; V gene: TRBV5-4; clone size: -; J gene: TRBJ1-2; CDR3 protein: CASSLGSSYYGYTF; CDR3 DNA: TGTGCCAGCAGCTTGGGGAGCTCTTATTATGGCTACACCTTC
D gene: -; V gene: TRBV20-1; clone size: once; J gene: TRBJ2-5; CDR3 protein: CTSKLGTEAGGAQYF; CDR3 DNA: TGCACTTCAAAGCTCGGGACTGAGGCTGGTGGGGCCCAGTACTTC
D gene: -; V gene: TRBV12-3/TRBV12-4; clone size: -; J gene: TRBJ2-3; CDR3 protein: CAGSFDADTQYF; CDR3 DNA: TGTGCCGGCAGTTTCGACGCAGATACGCAGTATTTT
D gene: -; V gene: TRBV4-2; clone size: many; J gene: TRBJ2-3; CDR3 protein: CASSQDWSSDDTQYF; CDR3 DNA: TGTGCCAGCAGCCAAGACTGGAGCTCGGATGATACGCAGTATTTT
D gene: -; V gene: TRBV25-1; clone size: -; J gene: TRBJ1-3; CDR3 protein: CASSDLSGTDSGNTIYF; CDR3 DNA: TGTGCCAGCAGTGATCTCTCCGGGACCGACTCTGGAAACACCATATATTTT
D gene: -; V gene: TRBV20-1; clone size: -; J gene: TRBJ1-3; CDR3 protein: CSAAEKFSSGNTIYF; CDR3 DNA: TGCAGTGCCGCCGAAAAATTTAGCTCTGGAAACACCATATATTTT
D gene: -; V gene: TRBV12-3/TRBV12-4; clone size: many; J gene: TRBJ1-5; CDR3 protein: CASSTGVYSNQPQHF; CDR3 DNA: TGTGCCAGCAGCACCGGAGTTTATAGCAATCAGCCCCAGCATTTT
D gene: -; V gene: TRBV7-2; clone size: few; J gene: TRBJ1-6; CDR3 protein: CASSLNPGANSPLHF; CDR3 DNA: TGTGCCAGCAGCTTAAACCCAGGCGCGAATTCACCCCTCCACTTT
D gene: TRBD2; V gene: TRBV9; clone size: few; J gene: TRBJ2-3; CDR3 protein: CASSVGGGGVTDTQYF; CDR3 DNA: TGTGCCAGCAGCGTAGGTGGGGGGGGAGTCACAGATACGCAGTATTTT
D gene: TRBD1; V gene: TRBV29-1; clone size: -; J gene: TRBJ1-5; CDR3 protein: CSVSLGTGGGHQPQHF; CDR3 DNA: TGCAGCGTTTCCCTCGGGACAGGTGGGGGGCATCAGCCCCAGCATTTT
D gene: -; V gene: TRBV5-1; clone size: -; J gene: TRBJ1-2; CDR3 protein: CASSLAVFGGYTF; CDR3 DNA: TGCGCCAGCAGCTTGGCCGTTTTTGGCGGCTACACCTTC
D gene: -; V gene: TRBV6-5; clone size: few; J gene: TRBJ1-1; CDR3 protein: CASRTGTANTEAFF; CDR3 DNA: TGTGCCAGCAGGACCGGGACGGCGAACACTGAAGCTTTCTTT
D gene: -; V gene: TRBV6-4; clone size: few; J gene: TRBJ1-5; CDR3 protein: CASSTSLTRYSNQPQHF; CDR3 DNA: TGTGCCAGCAGTACTTCTCTGACACGATATAGCAATCAGCCCCAGCATTTT
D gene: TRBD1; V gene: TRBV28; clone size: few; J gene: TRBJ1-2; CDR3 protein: CASSPYDPGTGVDGYTF; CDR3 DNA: TGTGCCAGCAGCCCTTACGACCCCGGGACAGGGGTGGATGGCTACACCTTC
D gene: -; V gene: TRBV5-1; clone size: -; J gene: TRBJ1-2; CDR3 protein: CASSLAEGIYGYTF; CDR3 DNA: TGCGCCAGCAGCTTGGCCGAAGGGATCTATGGCTACACCTTC
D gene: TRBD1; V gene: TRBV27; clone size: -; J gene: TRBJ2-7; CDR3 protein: CASSQDRGGCEQYF; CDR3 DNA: TGTGCCAGCAGTCAGGACAGGGGAGGCTGCGAGCAGTACTTC
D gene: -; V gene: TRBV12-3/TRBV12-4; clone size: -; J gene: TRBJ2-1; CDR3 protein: CASSPTGTLSYNEQFF; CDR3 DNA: TGTGCCAGCAGTCCGACAGGGACTCTCTCCTACAATGAGCAGTTCTTC
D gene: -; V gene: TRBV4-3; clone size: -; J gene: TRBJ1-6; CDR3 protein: CASSQERGNSPPHF; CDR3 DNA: TGCGCCAGCAGCCAAGAGCGGGGGAATTCACCCCCCCACTTT
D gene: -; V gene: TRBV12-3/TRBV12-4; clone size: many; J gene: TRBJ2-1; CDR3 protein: CASSSGQPSYNEQFF; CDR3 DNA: TGTGCCAGCAGTTCCGGACAACCCTCCTACAATGAGCAGTTCTTC
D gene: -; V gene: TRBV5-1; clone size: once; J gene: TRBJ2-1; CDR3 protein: CASSLVPGDEQFF; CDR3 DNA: TGCGCCAGCAGCTTGGTTCCAGGGGATGAGCAGTTCTTC
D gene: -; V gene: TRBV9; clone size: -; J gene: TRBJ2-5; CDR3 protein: CASSDPLRGGETQYF; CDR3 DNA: TGTGCCAGCAGCGACCCGTTACGAGGTGGAGAGACCCAGTACTTC
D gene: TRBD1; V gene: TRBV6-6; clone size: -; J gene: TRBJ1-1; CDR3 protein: CASSRGTGVFEAFF; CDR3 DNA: TGTGCCAGCAGCCGCGGGACAGGGGTATTTGAAGCTTTCTTT
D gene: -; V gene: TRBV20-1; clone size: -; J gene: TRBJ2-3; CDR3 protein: CSARDIPGRDTQYF; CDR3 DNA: TGCAGTGCTAGAGATATTCCGGGGAGAGATACGCAGTATTTT
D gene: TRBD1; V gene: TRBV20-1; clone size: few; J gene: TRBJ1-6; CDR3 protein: CSAGQRTGYNSPLHF; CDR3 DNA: TGCAGTGCTGGCCAAAGGACAGGCTATAATTCACCCCTCCACTTT
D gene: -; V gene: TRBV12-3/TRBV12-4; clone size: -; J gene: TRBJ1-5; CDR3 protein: CASRVGIGQPQHF; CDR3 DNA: TGTGCCAGCAGAGTAGGGATCGGACAGCCCCAGCATTTT
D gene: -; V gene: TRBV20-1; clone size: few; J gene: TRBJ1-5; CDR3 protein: CSAKVPKGRDQPQHF; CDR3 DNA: TGCAGTGCTAAAGTTCCCAAGGGCAGGGATCAGCCCCAGCATTTT
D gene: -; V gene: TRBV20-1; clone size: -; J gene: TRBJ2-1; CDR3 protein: CSARDTTSQETQFF; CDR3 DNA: TGCAGTGCTAGAGATACCACATCCCAAGAGACCCAGTTCTTC
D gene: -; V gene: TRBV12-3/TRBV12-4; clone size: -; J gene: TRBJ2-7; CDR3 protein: CASSFAGVYEQYF; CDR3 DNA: TGTGCCAGCAGTTTCGCAGGGGTGTACGAGCAGTACTTC
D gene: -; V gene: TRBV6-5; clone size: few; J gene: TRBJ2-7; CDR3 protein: CASSYTQGTYEQYF; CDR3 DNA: TGTGCCAGCAGTTACACCCAGGGGACCTACGAGCAGTACTTC
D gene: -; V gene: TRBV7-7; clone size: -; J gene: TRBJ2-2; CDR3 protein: CASSLGRTLNTGELFF; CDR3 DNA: TGTGCCAGCAGCTTAGGACGAACTCTGAACACCGGGGAGCTGTTTTTT
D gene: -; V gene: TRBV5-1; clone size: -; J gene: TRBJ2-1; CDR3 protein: CASSLTFNEQFF; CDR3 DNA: TGCGCCAGCAGCCTGACCTTCAATGAGCAGTTCTTC
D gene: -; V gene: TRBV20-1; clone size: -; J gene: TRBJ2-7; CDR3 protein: CSALHGAAWYNEQYF; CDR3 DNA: TGCAGTGCTTTACACGGAGCTGCATGGTACAATGAGCAGTACTTC
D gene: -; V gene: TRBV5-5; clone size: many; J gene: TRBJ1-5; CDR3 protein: CASSLLGSQPQHF; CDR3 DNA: TGTGCCAGCAGCTTGTTAGGGAGTCAGCCCCAGCATTTT
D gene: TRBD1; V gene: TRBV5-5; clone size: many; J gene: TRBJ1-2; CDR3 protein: CASSAGTVNYGYTF; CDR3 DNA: TGTGCCAGCAGCGCCGGGACAGTCAACTATGGCTACACCTTC
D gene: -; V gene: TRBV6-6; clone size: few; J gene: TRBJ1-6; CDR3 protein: CASSYSRSVRDNSPLHF; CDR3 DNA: TGTGCCAGCAGTTACTCGAGGTCGGTACGGGATAATTCACCCCTCCACTTT
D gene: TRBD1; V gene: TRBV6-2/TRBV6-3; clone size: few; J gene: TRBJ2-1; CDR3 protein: CASSYVTGVVSEQFF; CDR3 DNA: TGTGCCAGCAGTTATGTGACAGGGGTAGTCAGTGAGCAGTTCTTC
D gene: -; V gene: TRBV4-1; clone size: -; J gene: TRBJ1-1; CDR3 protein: CASSHQQGDTEAFF; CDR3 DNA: TGCGCCAGCAGCCACCAACAGGGTGATACTGAAGCTTTCTTT
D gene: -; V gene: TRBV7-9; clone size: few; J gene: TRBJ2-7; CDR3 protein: CASSPGAEDSYEQYF; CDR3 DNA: TGTGCCAGCAGCCCGGGCGCGGAGGACTCCTACGAGCAGTACTTC
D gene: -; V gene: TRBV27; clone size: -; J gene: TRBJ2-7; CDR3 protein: CASSPPYGTTQYF; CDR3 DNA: TGTGCCAGCAGCCCGCCGTATGGGACGACGCAGTACTTC
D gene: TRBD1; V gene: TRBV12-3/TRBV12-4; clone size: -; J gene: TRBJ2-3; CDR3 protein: CASIHGQGTDTQYF; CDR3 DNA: TGTGCCAGCATTCATGGACAGGGGACAGATACGCAGTATTTT
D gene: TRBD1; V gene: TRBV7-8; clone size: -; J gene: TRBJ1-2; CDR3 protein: CASSLTGNNNYGYTF; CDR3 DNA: TGTGCCAGCAGCTTGACAGGGAATAACAACTATGGCTACACCTTC
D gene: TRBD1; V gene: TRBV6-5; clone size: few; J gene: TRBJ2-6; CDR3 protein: CASSKQGAGANVLTF; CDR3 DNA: TGTGCCAGCAGCAAACAGGGGGCTGGGGCCAACGTCCTGACTTTC
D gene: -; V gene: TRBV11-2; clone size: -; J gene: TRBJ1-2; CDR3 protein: CASSFAGGPYGYTF; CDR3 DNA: TGTGCCAGCAGCTTCGCGGGGGGACCTTATGGCTACACCTTC
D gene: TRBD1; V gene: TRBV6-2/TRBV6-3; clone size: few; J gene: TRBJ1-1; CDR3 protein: CASSARDRGKTEAFF; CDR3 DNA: TGTGCCAGCAGTGCCCGGGACAGGGGGAAGACTGAAGCTTTCTTT